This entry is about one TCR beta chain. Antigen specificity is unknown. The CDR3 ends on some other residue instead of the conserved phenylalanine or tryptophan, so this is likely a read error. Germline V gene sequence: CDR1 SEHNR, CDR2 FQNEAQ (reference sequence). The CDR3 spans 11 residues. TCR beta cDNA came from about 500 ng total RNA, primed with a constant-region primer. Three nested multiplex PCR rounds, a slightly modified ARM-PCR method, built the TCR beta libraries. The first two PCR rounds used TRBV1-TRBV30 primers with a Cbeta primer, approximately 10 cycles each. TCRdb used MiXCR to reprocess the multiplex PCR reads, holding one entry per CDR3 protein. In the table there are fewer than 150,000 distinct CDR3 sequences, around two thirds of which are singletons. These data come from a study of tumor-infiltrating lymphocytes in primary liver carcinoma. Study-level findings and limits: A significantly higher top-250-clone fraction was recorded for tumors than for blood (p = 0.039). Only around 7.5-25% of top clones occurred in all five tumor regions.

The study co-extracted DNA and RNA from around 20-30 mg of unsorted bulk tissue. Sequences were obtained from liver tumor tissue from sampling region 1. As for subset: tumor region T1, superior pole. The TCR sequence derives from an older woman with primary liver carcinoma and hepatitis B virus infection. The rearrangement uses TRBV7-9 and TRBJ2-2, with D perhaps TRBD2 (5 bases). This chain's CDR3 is CASSSTGELFY. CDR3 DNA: TGTGCCAGCAGCTCCACCGGGGAACTGTTTTAT.